These 4 T cell receptor beta chains originate from one sample sequenced in a study of cytotoxic CD8 clonotypes in ibrutinib-treated CLL. Libraries were prepared by immunoSEQ multiplex PCR; TCRdb keeps only in-frame clonotypes and omits some of them. The repertoire has under 300,000 clones, 60% to 80% of them found once; the top ten carry about 5.3%. This specimen was PBMCs, taken at disease progression, from a patient treated with ibrutinib. Receptor source: a human donor with chronic lymphocytic leukemia.

The chain is built from TRBV6-5 and TRBJ2-6, with D perhaps assigned TRBD1 or TRBD2 (6 bases each). This CDR3 contains 14 residues. Germline CDR1 MNHEY, CDR2 SVGAGI. Trimming removed 11 bases at V and 2 bases at J, with 13 bases between. CDR3 sequence reads: CAAWGATGANVLTF. CDR3 nucleotide sequence: TGTGCCGCCTGGGGGGCTACTGGGGCCAACGTCCTGACTTTC.

The CDR3 nucleotides are TGTGCCAGCAGCCGGGACAGGGAATCCTACAATGAGCAGTTCTTC. It encodes CASSRDRESYNEQFF. The J gene is TRBJ2-1, the V gene TRBV7-9; 9 bases are a match to TRBD1. J gave up 1 base and V 5 bases, and 3 bases lay outside the gene matches. The CDR3 loop spans 15 amino acids. Germline V CDR1 and CDR2: SEHNR, FQNEAQ (reference sequence).

This clone was counted once. V gene TRBV18 combines with J gene TRBJ1-4; TRBD1 agrees at 10 bases. The CDR3 is 18 residues long. V shed 3 bases, J shed 3 bases, and the junction held 10 bases outside the gene matches. CDR1 is KGHSH and CDR2 is LQKENI in the germline V gene. Here the CDR3 reads CASSPRDRGFPANEKLFF. As DNA, the CDR3 is TGTGCCAGCTCACCGCGGGACAGGGGCTTTCCAGCTAATGAAAAACTGTTTTTT.

The chain combines TRBV5-1 with TRBJ2-5, with D tentatively TRBD1 (5 bases). Germline V gene sequence: CDR1 SGHRS, CDR2 YFSETQ. The CDR3 length is 19 residues. V was cut by 0 bases and J by 0 bases, with 21 bases left in between. The CDR3 sequence: CASSLVKGAPYMYQETQYF. The CDR3 nucleotides read TGCGCCAGCAGCTTGGTAAAAGGGGCCCCCTACATGTACCAAGAGACCCAGTACTTC.